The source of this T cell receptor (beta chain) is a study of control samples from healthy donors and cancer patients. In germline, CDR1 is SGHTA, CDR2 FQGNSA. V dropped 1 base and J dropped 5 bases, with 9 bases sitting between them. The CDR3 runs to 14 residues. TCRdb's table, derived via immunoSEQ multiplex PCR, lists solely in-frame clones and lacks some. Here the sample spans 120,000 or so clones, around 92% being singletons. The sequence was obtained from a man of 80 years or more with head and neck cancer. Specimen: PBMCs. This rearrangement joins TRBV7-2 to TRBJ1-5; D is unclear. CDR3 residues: CASSLVGFDQPQHF. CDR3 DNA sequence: TGTGCCAGCAGCTTAGTGGGTTTCGATCAGCCCCAGCATTTT. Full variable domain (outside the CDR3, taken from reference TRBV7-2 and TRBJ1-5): GAGVSQSPSNKVTEKGKDVELRCDPISGHTALYWYRQSLGQGLEFLIYFQGNSAPDKSGLPSDRFSAERTGGSVSTLTIQRTQQEDSAVYLCASSLVGFDQPQHFGDGTRLSIL.